Sequencing of this T cell receptor beta chain was carried out in a study of control samples from healthy donors and cancer patients. TCRdb's table, derived via immunoSEQ multiplex PCR, lists solely in-frame clones and lacks some. The table records about 49,000 clones, approximately 83% of them present only once. The CDR3 totals 16 residues. Germline-derived CDR1 and CDR2 are MRHNA and SNTAGT. J gave up 3 bases and V 3 bases, and 8 bases lay outside the gene matches. The sequenced material came from PBMCs. This sequence joins TRBV6-4 and TRBJ1-1, with 9 bases that match TRBD1. The clonotype originates from a woman aged 45-65 years with lung cancer. CDR3 nucleotides: TGTGCCAGCAGTGAAAACCCCGACAGGGGGTACACTGAAGCTTTCTTT. It codes for CASSENPDRGYTEAFF.